This TCR beta chain was obtained from a study of blood T cell repertoires in COVID-19. Overall study: Italy, Spain and the United States were the sources of the convalescent and acute COVID-19 samples.

In the original processing: Quantification of nucleated cells was approximated via reference gene primer amplification. Assay: immunoSEQ multiplex PCR; the TCRdb copy retains only in-frame clones and omits some. That table is the source of V, J and clone size, and D and trimming were worked out from the DNA. Here the sample spans tens of thousands of clones, approximately 90% being singletons. The CDR3 covers 14 residues. Germline CDR1 SGHDT, CDR2 YYEEEE. Trimming removed 0 bases from V and 4 bases from J, with 10 bases in between. This sequence originates from a human donor with active COVID-19. The donor label of this sample is uncertain. The material sequenced was peripheral blood. The chain combines TRBV5-6 with TRBJ1-2; no reliable D call. In nucleotides, the CDR3 is TGTGCCAGCAGCTTGGACAGCCAGTCCTATGGCTACACCTTC. It encodes CASSLDSQSYGYTF.